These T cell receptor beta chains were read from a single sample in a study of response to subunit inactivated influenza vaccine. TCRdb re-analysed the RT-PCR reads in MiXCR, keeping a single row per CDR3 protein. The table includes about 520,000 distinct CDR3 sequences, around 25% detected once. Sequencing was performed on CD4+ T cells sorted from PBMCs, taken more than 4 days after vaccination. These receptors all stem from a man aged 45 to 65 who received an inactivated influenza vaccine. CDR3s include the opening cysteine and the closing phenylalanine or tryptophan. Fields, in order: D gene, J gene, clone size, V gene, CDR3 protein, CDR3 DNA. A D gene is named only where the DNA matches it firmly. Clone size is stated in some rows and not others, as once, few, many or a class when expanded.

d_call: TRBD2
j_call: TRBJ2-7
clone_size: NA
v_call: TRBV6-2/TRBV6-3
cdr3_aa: CASSYSPGLAGGPSYEQYF
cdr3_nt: TGTGCCAGCAGTTACTCGCCGGGACTAGCGGGAGGGCCGTCCTACGAGCAGTACTTC

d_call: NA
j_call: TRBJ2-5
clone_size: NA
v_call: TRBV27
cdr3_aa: CASRRGWAVETQYF
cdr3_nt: TGTGCCAGCCGGAGGGGCTGGGCGGTCGAGACCCAGTACTTC

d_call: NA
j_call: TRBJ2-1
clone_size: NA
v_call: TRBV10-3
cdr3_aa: CAISTYNEQFF
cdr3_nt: TGTGCCATCAGTACTTACAATGAGCAGTTCTTC

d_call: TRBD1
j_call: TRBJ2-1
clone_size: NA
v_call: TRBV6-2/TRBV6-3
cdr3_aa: CASSSTGTEPNNEQFF
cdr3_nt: TGTGCCAGCAGCTCTACCGGGACAGAGCCCAACAATGAGCAGTTCTTC

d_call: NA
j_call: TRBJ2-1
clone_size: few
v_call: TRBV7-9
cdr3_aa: CASSSRVGRRDEQFF
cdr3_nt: TGTGCCAGCAGCTCACGGGTGGGGCGTAGGGATGAGCAGTTCTTC

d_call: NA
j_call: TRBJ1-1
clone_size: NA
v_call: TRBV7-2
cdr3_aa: CASSLVGMNTEAFF
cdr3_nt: TGTGCCAGCAGCTTAGTGGGAATGAACACTGAAGCTTTCTTT

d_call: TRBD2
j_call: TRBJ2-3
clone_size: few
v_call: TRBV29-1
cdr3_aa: CSVRPGTSGRGGF
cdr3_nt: TGCAGCGTTCGGCCGGGGACTAGCGGGAGGGGTGGATTT

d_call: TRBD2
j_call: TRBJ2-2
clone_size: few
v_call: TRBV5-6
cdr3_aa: CASSLDGVTSVPGELFF
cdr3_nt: TGTGCCAGCAGCTTGGATGGTGTGACTAGCGTCCCCGGGGAGCTGTTTTTT

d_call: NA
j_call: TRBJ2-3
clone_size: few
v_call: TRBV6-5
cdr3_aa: CASSYSPPVRRTDTQYF
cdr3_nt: TGTGCCAGCAGTTACTCGCCGCCAGTTAGAAGAACAGATACGCAGTATTTT

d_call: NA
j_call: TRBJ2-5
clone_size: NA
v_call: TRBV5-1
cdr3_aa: CASSPQGGQETQYF
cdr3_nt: TGCGCCAGCAGCCCCCAGGGGGGCCAAGAGACCCAGTACTTC

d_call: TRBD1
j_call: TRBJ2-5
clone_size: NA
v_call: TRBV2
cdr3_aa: CASRTGQGVLAQYF
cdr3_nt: TGTGCCAGCAGGACCGGACAGGGGGTTTTGGCCCAGTACTTC

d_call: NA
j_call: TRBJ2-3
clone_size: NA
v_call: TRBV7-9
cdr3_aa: CASSGGTISSTDTQYF
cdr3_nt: TGTGCCAGCAGCGGCGGCACGATCTCTAGCACAGATACGCAGTATTTT

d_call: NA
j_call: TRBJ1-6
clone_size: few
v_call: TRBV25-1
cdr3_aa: CASSGRDEFSPLHF
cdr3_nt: TGTGCCAGCAGTGGCCGGGACGAGTTTTCACCCCTCCACTTT

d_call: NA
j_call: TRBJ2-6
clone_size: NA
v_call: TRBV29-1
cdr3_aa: CSVSETLPLSGANVLTF
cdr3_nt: TGCAGCGTTAGCGAGACCCTCCCTCTCTCTGGGGCCAACGTCCTGACTTTC

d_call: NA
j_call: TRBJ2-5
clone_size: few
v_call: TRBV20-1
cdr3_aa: CSAFRGSSQETQYF
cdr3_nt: TGCAGTGCCTTCAGAGGCAGTTCCCAAGAGACCCAGTACTTC

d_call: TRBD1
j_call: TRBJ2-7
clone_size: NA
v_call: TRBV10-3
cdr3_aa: CAIRTGGHEQYF
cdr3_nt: TGTGCCATCAGAACAGGGGGCCACGAGCAGTACTTC

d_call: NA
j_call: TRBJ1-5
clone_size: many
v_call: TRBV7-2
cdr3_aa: CASSQDGNQPQHF
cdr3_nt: TGTGCCAGCAGCCAGGACGGGAATCAGCCCCAGCATTTT

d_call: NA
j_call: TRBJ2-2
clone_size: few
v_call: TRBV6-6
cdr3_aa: CASSPRLTGELFF
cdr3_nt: TGTGCCAGCAGCCCCAGGTTAACCGGGGAGCTGTTTTTT

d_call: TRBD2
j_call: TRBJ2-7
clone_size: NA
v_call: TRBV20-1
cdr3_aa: CSASIAGGLYEQYF
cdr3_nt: TGCAGTGCAAGCATAGCGGGGGGGCTCTACGAGCAGTACTTC

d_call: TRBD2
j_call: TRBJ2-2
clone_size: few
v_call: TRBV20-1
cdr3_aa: CSLAGGRDTGELFF
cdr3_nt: TGCAGCCTAGCGGGAGGGCGAGACACCGGGGAGCTGTTTTTT

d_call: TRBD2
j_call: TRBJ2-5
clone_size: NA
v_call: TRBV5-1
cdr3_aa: CASSGLAGAQYF
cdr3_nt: TGCGCCAGCAGTGGACTAGCGGGGGCTCAGTACTTC

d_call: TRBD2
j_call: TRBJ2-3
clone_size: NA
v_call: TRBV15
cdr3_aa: CATSRDQIGGAGDTQYF
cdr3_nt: TGTGCCACCAGCAGAGACCAGATCGGGGGGGCCGGAGATACGCAGTATTTT

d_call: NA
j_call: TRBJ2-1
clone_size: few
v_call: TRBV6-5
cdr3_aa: CASSWTVGDNEQFF
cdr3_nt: TGTGCCAGCAGTTGGACGGTGGGGGACAATGAGCAGTTCTTC

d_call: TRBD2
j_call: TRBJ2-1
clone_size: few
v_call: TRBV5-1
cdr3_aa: CASSLENLAGVDEQFF
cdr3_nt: TGCGCCAGCAGCTTGGAAAATCTAGCGGGAGTCGATGAGCAGTTCTTC

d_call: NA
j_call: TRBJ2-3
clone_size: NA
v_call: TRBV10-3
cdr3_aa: CAISRTGSTDTQYF
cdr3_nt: TGTGCCATCAGTAGAACAGGGAGCACAGATACGCAGTATTTT

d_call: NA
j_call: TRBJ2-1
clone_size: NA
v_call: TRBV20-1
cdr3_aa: CSASGSQLEQFF
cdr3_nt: TGCAGTGCTAGTGGTAGTCAACTCGAGCAGTTCTTC

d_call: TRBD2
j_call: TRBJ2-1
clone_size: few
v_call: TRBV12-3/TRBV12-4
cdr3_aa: CAFSGGAGGNEQFF
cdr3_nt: TGTGCCTTTAGCGGGGGGGCTGGAGGGAATGAGCAGTTCTTC

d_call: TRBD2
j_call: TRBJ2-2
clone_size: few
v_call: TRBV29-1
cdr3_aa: CSVVLAGAVTGELFF
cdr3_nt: TGCAGCGTTGTCCTAGCGGGAGCGGTCACCGGGGAGCTGTTTTTT